Following are 14 T cell receptor beta chains from one sample sequenced in a study of cytomegalovirus exposure and HLA in healthy donors. The PCR used 60 Vbeta and 13 Jbeta primers. TCRdb's table, derived via immunoSEQ multiplex PCR, lists solely in-frame clones and lacks some. Of fewer than 200,000 clones in the sample, around three quarters were seen once. The sequencing sample was made of PBMCs. The receptors stem from a man aged 40-49 years in good health and CMV-seropositive.

Here the CDR3 DNA reads TGTGCCATTAAAGCGGGACGAGCTAACTATGGCTACACCTTC. Translation gives CAIKAGRANYGYTF. V gene TRBV2 combines with J gene TRBJ1-2, with a possible D match to TRBD1 (5 bases). There are 14 residues in the CDR3. Between the trimmed V and J ends, which lost 10 bases and 0 bases, there was a span of 15 bases. The germline V gene has CDR1 SNHLY and CDR2 FYNNEI.

V is TRBV4-3 and J is TRBJ1-6; no definite D call. The CDR3 length is 16 residues. V was cut by 3 bases and J by 10 bases, with 19 bases left in between. Per the germline V gene, CDR1 is LGHNA and CDR2 is YSLEER. The CDR3 sequence is CASSQGLGGLGSPLHF. The CDR3 DNA sequence: TGCGCCAGCAGCCAGGGCCTAGGAGGGTTGGGATCACCCCTCCACTTT.

This clone was counted only a few times. The genes are TRBV19 and TRBJ2-7; TRBD2 matches 8 bases. The CDR3 runs 15 residues. Germline V gene data show CDR1 as LNHDA and CDR2 as SQIVND (reference sequence). V was pared by 4 bases and J by 0 bases, with 5 bases of the junction left unmatched. The CDR3 DNA sequence: TGTGCCAGTAGTACGGTAGCGGGGCGCTCCTACGAGCAGTACTTC. Its translation is CASSTVAGRSYEQYF.

CDR3 protein: CASSYPGQGGEQYF. CDR3 coding DNA: TGTGCCAGCAGTTACCCAGGACAGGGTGGTGAGCAGTACTTC. The rearrangement links TRBV6-5 to TRBJ2-7, with 8 bases matching TRBD1. V trimming: 2 bases; J trimming: 7 bases; junction bases outside the gene matches: 7. The CDR3 is 14 amino acids. The V gene's germline CDR1 is MNHEY and CDR2 SVGAGI.

The chain carries TRBV6-1 and TRBJ1-1; D is uncertain. The V end lost 1 base, the J end lost 5 bases, and 14 bases lay between the germline ends. The CDR3 sequence is 15 residues long. Germline V gene lookup returns CDR1 MNHNS and CDR2 SASEGT. The DNA of the CDR3 is TGTGCCAGCAGTGAAGATGCGGGTCTGATGACTGAAGCTTTCTTT. Translating it yields CASSEDAGLMTEAFF.

The chain carries TRBV6-5 and TRBJ1-2; no reliable D call. The length of the CDR3 is 14 residues. V was cut by 6 bases and J by 8 bases, with 19 bases left in between. The germline V gene encodes CDR1 MNHEY and CDR2 SVGAGI. The CDR3 here is CASSPTGSHWGYTF. The CDR3 nucleotides are TGTGCCAGCAGCCCCACGGGGTCTCACTGGGGCTACACCTTC.

The J gene is TRBJ1-6, the V gene TRBV7-2, with a tentative D call TRBD1 (5 bases). The V end was cut by 4 bases, the J end by 0 bases, with 10 bases between. Germline CDR1 SGHTA, CDR2 FQGNSA. The CDR3 contains 16 residues. The CDR3 sequence is CASSSAQGSYNSPLHF. CDR3 coding DNA: TGTGCCAGCAGCTCCGCTCAGGGCTCCTATAATTCACCCCTCCACTTT.

This clone has a single count. The J gene is TRBJ2-7, the V gene TRBV7-9; D possibly corresponds to TRBD2 (6 bases). CDR1 and CDR2 from the germline V gene are SEHNR and FQNEAQ (reference sequence). Trimming shortened V by 4 bases and J by 3 bases, and 10 bases separated the two germline ends. The CDR3 covers 13 residues. The CDR3 loop reads CASSSSGVYEQYF. CDR3 in DNA: TGTGCCAGCAGCTCATCGGGGGTCTACGAGCAGTACTTC.

The chain employs TRBV4-3 and TRBJ1-6; D unresolved. V gave up 0 bases and J gave up 1 base, with 7 bases separating them. CDR1 and CDR2 from the germline V gene are LGHNA and YSLEER. The CDR3 has 16 amino acids. CDR3: CASSQDWQSYNSPLHF. Written as DNA, the CDR3 is TGCGCCAGCAGCCAAGATTGGCAGTCCTATAATTCACCCCTCCACTTT.

The genes are TRBV15 and TRBJ1-6; D call uncertain. Germline CDR1 reads LNHNV; CDR2 reads YYDKDF (reference sequence). The CDR3 has 14 amino acids. Trimming left V 1 base short and J 7 bases short, with 8 bases between. CDR3 protein: CATSRAQWNSPLHF. The CDR3 region has the DNA TGTGCCACCAGCAGAGCCCAGTGGAATTCACCCCTCCACTTT.

This clone appeared a single time. The CDR3 DNA reads TGTGCCAGCAGTTACAGTCTGGGAGGCGGAAACACCATATATTTT. This translates into CASSYSLGGGNTIYF. The rearrangement links TRBV7-2 to TRBJ1-3; D not certain. The V end was cut by 6 bases, the J end by 4 bases, with 16 bases between. The CDR3 runs to 15 residues. Germline V gene lookup returns CDR1 SGHTA and CDR2 FQGNSA.

V and J are TRBV6-1 and TRBJ1-5; tentatively, D is TRBD1 (5 bases). The CDR3 has 14 residues. Trimming removed 2 bases from V and 3 bases from J, with 8 bases in between. Germline V gene lookup returns CDR1 MNHNS and CDR2 SASEGT. CDR3 loop: CASSESGVNQPQHF. The CDR3 DNA reads as TGTGCCAGCAGTGAATCGGGGGTCAATCAGCCCCAGCATTTT.

The V and J genes are TRBV19 and TRBJ2-3, with D tentatively TRBD2 (5 bases). The CDR3 loop spans 15 amino acids. V was cut by 6 bases and J by 4 bases, with 17 bases left in between. CDR1 and CDR2 from the germline V gene are LNHDA and SQIVND (reference sequence). The CDR3 region is CASSQTGVAADTQYF. CDR3 DNA: TGTGCCAGTAGCCAAACCGGGGTGGCGGCAGATACGCAGTATTTT.

V and J are TRBV19 and TRBJ1-1; D might be TRBD1 (5 bases). V lost 3 bases, J lost 2 bases, and 7 bases lay in between. The germline V gene has CDR1 LNHDA and CDR2 SQIVND (reference sequence). This CDR3 contains 13 residues. This CDR3 reads CASSIQGNTEAFF. The CDR3 DNA follows: TGTGCCAGTAGTATTCAGGGCAACACTGAAGCTTTCTTT. Complete variable domain (other parts from reference TRBV19 and TRBJ1-1): DGGITQSPKYLFRKEGQNVTLSCEQNLNHDAMYWYRQDPGQGLRLIYYSQIVNDFQKGDIAEGYSVSREKKESFPLTVTSAQKNPTAFYLCASSIQGNTEAFFGQGTRLTVV.